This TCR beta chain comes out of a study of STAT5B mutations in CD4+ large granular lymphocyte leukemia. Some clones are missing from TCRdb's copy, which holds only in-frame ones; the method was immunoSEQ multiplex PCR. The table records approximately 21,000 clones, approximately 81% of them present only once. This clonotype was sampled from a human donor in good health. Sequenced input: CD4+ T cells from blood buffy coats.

Here the CDR3 DNA reads TGTGCCAGTAGTATAGATGACAGGCCCGATACGCAGTATTTT. It codes for CASSIDDRPDTQYF. The J gene is TRBJ2-3, the V gene TRBV19; a possible D gene is TRBD1 (6 bases). This CDR3 is 14 amino acids long. The ends were cut back, 0 bases at V and 6 bases at J, with 10 bases in the middle. Germline assignment: CDR1 LNHDA and CDR2 SQIVND (reference sequence).